This T cell receptor (beta chain) was recovered during a study of T-cell memory formation after mild COVID-19. On the study more broadly: Among the donors, TCR clusters were largely specific to each donor.

TCRdb reprocessed the 5' RACE reads with MiXCR, giving one entry per CDR3 protein. The sample records 92,000 or so distinct CDR3 sequences, about an eighth being singletons. This clonotype originated in an adult woman who had mild COVID-19 (a few samples of this study predate the infection). Cell type and time point are not known. The sequenced sample consisted of PBMCs or a T cell subset sorted from them (not recorded which).

CDR3 sequence (DNA): TGTGCCAGCAGTCAACAGGGTTACGAGCAGTACTTC. This codes for CASSQQGYEQYF. The V and J genes are TRBV27 and TRBJ2-7, with D perhaps TRBD1 (6 bases). Germline loops: CDR1 MNHEY, CDR2 SMNVEV (reference sequence). With 5 bases removed from V and 4 bases from J, the gap between germline ends came to 9 bases. The CDR3 has 12 amino acids.